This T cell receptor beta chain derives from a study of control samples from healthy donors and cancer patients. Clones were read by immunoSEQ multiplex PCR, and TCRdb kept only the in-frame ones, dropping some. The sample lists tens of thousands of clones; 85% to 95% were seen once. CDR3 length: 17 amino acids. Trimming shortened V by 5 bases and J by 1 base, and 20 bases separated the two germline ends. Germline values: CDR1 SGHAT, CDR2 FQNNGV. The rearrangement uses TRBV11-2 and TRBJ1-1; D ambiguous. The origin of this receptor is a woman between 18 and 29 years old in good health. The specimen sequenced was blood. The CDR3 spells CASSMLKLLGGNTEAFF. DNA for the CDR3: TGTGCCAGCAGCATGCTAAAACTCCTGGGTGGGAACACTGAAGCTTTCTTT.